The entry below describes one TCR beta chain. Its antigen is currently unknown. Documented treatment: 10-day PBMC culture with coronavirus spike peptide pools or control peptides (ViraFEST assay). Nucleocapsid antibodies negative before and after vaccination showed an absence of prior SARS-CoV-2 infection in the healthy vaccine recipients. Two million PBMCs went into each well for culture with roughly 10 IU/ml IL-2 and 7.5 to 10 ug/ml peptide pools. Sequence data for DNA of cultured CD4+ T cells were generated by the Oncomine TCR Beta short-read assay. TCRdb processed the PCR reads anew with MiXCR; each CDR3 protein has one entry. The sample lists nearly 20,000 distinct CDR3 sequences, about 80% occurring once. The V and J ends lost 5 bases and 0 bases respectively, with 13 bases between them. The CDR3 length is 15 residues. Germline CDR1 reads SGHTA; CDR2 reads FQGNSA. The data belong to a study of vaccination and CD4 T cells after COVID-19.

This sequence originates from a human donor who received a COVID-19 vaccine. The chain joins TRBV7-2 to TRBJ1-2; D unresolved. The specimen was CD4+ T cells from blood, cultured in vitro, collected after SARS-CoV-2 vaccination. CDR3 sequence: CASSPLGSANYGYTF. The CDR3 DNA follows: TGTGCCAGCAGCCCCCTCGGGTCAGCTAACTATGGCTACACCTTC.